The rows below give T cell receptor beta chains drawn from one sample of a study of a mutant IDH1 vaccine in newly diagnosed glioma. No cognate antigen is known for these TCRs. The table came from immunoSEQ multiplex PCR; TCRdb's copy has only in-frame clones and leaves some out. Of 45,000 to 60,000 clones in the sample, 85% to 90% are singletons; the top ten hold around 6%. The sequences come from PBMCs, collected from a glioma patient whose treatment included an IDH1 peptide vaccine. These receptors were obtained from a woman aged 40 to 50 with glioma. CDR3s include the opening cysteine and the closing phenylalanine or tryptophan. A D gene is named only where the DNA matches it firmly. Where a row states a size, it is once, few, many or the class of an expanded clone; other rows omit it.

15	TRBV5-4	TRBJ1-2	-	TRBD1	TGTGCCAGCAGCCGAGACAGGGTAGCTAACTATGGCTACACCTTC	CASSRDRVANYGYTF
15	TRBV2	TRBJ2-6	-	TRBD1	TGTGCCAGCAGGGACAGGGGGACTGGGGCCAACGTCCTGACTTTC	CASRDRGTGANVLTF
13	TRBV6-4	TRBJ1-5	-	-	TGTGCCAGCAGTGTGCAGGAGAATCAGCCCCAGCATTTT	CASSVQENQPQHF
15	TRBV28	TRBJ1-5	-	-	TGTGCCAGCAGTTTCGGTGGGGGGGGGAATCAGCCCCAGCATTTT	CASSFGGGGNQPQHF
16	TRBV28	TRBJ2-5	-	TRBD2	TGTGCCAGCAGTTTACCCTCGGGACTAGCGAAAGAGACCCAGTACTTC	CASSLPSGLAKETQYF
14	TRBV4-1	TRBJ2-2	-	-	TGCGCCAGCAGCCAAGTGATGGTCCCCGGGGAGCTGTTTTTT	CASSQVMVPGELFF
13	TRBV29-1	TRBJ1-2	-	-	TGCAGCGCCCAAGGGGACGGGGGGCCTGGCTACACCTTC	CSAQGDGGPGYTF
13	TRBV2	TRBJ1-2	once	-	TGTGCCAGCAGGGGCGAGGTGGCCTCGGGCTACACCTTC	CASRGEVASGYTF
14	TRBV28	TRBJ2-7	-	TRBD2	TGTGCCAGCAGTTTATGGGGCGGGAGGGGGGAGCAGTACTTC	CASSLWGGRGEQYF
16	TRBV15	TRBJ1-1	-	-	TGTGCCACCAGCAGAGATAGGATCGTAAGGAACACTGAAGCTTTCTTT	CATSRDRIVRNTEAFF
13	TRBV19	TRBJ2-7	-	-	TGTGCCAGTAGTATCGTACAGGGCTACGAGCAGTACTTC	CASSIVQGYEQYF
14	TRBV6-1	TRBJ1-2	once	-	TGTGCCAGCAGAGTCGGGGGGCCCTTATATGGCTACACCTTC	CASRVGGPLYGYTF
14	TRBV7-2	TRBJ1-1	-	-	TGTGCCAGCAGCTTAGTCAGGGAGAACACTGAAGCTTTCTTT	CASSLVRENTEAFF
14	TRBV19	TRBJ1-4	once	-	TGTGCCAGTAGAATTTCGCGGGGGGATGAAAAACTGTTTTTT	CASRISRGDEKLFF
15	TRBV7-2	TRBJ1-5	-	-	TGTGCCAGCAGCTTAGCGCCTTTTAGCAATCAGCCCCAGCATTTT	CASSLAPFSNQPQHF
15	TRBV6-5	TRBJ2-7	-	TRBD1	TGTGCCAGCAGTTACGGGGGACAGGGGGCCTACGAGCAGTACTTC	CASSYGGQGAYEQYF
15	TRBV29-1	TRBJ1-2	-	-	TGCAGCGTTGAAGGTTGGGGAAAGGAGAACTATGGCTACACCTTC	CSVEGWGKENYGYTF
12	TRBV7-9	TRBJ2-7	-	TRBD1	TGTGCCAGCAGTCGACAGGGTCAGGAGCAGTACTTC	CASSRQGQEQYF
16	TRBV4-2	TRBJ2-1	-	TRBD2	TGTGCCAGCAGCCGTGTTGGGGCGGGAGGTTCCGATGAGCAGTTCTTC	CASSRVGAGGSDEQFF
13	TRBV2	TRBJ2-5	-	-	TGTGCCAGCCGTAGGGGAGAAGAAGAGACCCAGTACTTC	CASRRGEEETQYF
11	TRBV11-2	TRBJ2-7	-	-	TGTGCCAGCAGCTTAGTGGTAGAGCAGTACTTC	CASSLVVEQYF
15	TRBV4-3	TRBJ2-3	-	-	TGCGCCAGCAGCCAAGACGGTTTCGGCACAGATACGCAGTATTTT	CASSQDGFGTDTQYF
15	TRBV6-1	TRBJ2-5	-	-	TGTGCCAGCAGTGAATTAAGTTGGTGGGGAGAGACCCAGTACTTC	CASSELSWWGETQYF
16	TRBV5-4	TRBJ2-2	once	TRBD1	TGTGCCAGCAGCTTGGTAGGGACAGGATCCCTCGGGGAGCTGTTTTTT	CASSLVGTGSLGELFF
18	TRBV5-8	TRBJ2-6	-	TRBD1	TGTGCCAGCCCGCGGCGGGCAGGGGGCGCCGCTGGGGCCAACGTCCTGACTTTC	CASPRRAGGAAGANVLTF
15	TRBV19	TRBJ1-5	once	-	TGTGCCAGTAGTATCTCAACCTTTAGCAATCAGCCCCAGCATTTT	CASSISTFSNQPQHF
15	TRBV4-2	TRBJ1-3	-	-	TGTGCCAGCAGCCAATCCCAGGGGACTGGAAACACCATATATTTT	CASSQSQGTGNTIYF
13	TRBV30	TRBJ1-1	-	TRBD1	TGTGCCATGGACAGGGCCATGAACACTGAAGCTTTCTTT	CAMDRAMNTEAFF
16	TRBV5-5	TRBJ2-1	-	TRBD1	TGTGCCAGCAGCTTGGACAGGGGGAACTCCTACAATGAGCAGTTCTTC	CASSLDRGNSYNEQFF
13	TRBV19	TRBJ1-3	-	-	TGTGCCACTTCCCCGGTGGGTGGAAACACCATATATTTT	CATSPVGGNTIYF
14	TRBV5-3	TRBJ2-1	-	-	TGTGCCAGAACGCAGCCGGGACCCTACAATGAGCAGTTCTTC	CARTQPGPYNEQFF
18	TRBV19	TRBJ2-1	-	-	TGTGCCAGTAGTTCACCCGCGGGGGCGACTGGATCGCAACCTCCGTCGTTCTTC	CASSSPAGATGSQPPSFF
15	TRBV6-4	TRBJ1-1	-	TRBD1	TGTGCCAGCAGTGACTCAGGACAGGAGAGCACTGAAGCTTTCTTT	CASSDSGQESTEAFF
15	TRBV15	TRBJ2-5	-	-	TGTGCCACCAGCAGAGAAGGACAGACTCAAGAGACCCAGTACTTC	CATSREGQTQETQYF
15	TRBV4-3	TRBJ2-2	-	-	TGCGCCAGCAGCAGTCTAGCTCTGAACACCGGGGAGCTGTTTTTT	CASSSLALNTGELFF
17	TRBV5-1	TRBJ2-3	-	-	TGCGCCAGCAGCTTATATGGGGCGTCTGGTCTTGCAGATACGCAGTATTTT	CASSLYGASGLADTQYF
15	TRBV5-8	TRBJ2-6	-	-	TGTGCCAGCAGCTTGGGCGGCTCTGGGGCCAACGTCCTGACTTTC	CASSLGGSGANVLTF
15	TRBV27	TRBJ2-7	-	-	TGTGCCAGCAGGCGGACGGCGAGATCGCCCTACGAGCAGTACTTC	CASRRTARSPYEQYF
14	TRBV6-4	TRBJ2-3	-	TRBD2	TGTGCCAGTTCTAGCGGGAGTTCCACAGATACGCAGTATTTT	CASSSGSSTDTQYF
16	TRBV30	TRBJ2-1	once	TRBD2	TGTGCCTGGAGTGGGGGACTAGCGGGATTTGTTGCAGAGCAGTTCTTC	CAWSGGLAGFVAEQFF
15	TRBV27	TRBJ2-5	-	-	TGTGCCACCGCCGAGGGTAGGGGATGGTTACAGACCCAGTACTTC	CATAEGRGWLQTQYF
14	TRBV7-6	TRBJ2-5	-	-	TGTGCCAGCAGCCGTAGCGGATTGGGAGAGACCCAGTACTTC	CASSRSGLGETQYF
15	TRBV6-1	TRBJ2-4	-	-	TGTGCCAGCAGTGACGGGTTCGGTCTTAAAAACATTCAGTACTTC	CASSDGFGLKNIQYF
11	TRBV20-1	TRBJ2-3	-	-	TGCAGTGCTAGGGCTTACTCGCCGCAGTATTTT	CSARAYSPQYF
15	TRBV30	TRBJ1-5	-	-	TGTGCCTGGGCAGCCGAGGGGACCCCCAATCAGCCCCAGCATTTT	CAWAAEGTPNQPQHF
14	TRBV6-4	TRBJ2-3	once	-	TGTGCCAGCAGTGACACCCCAGGGGCAGATACGCAGTATTTT	CASSDTPGADTQYF
16	TRBV7-2	TRBJ2-3	-	-	TGTGCCAGCAGCTCCGCAGGCACTAGAAACACAGATACGCAGTATTTT	CASSSAGTRNTDTQYF
15	TRBV9	TRBJ1-4	-	TRBD1	TGTGCCAGCAGCGAGGGACAGGGAATAGGTGAAAAACTGTTTTTT	CASSEGQGIGEKLFF
16	TRBV7-9	TRBJ2-3	-	TRBD2	TGTGCCAGCAGCTTAGCGACTAGCGGGGGTACCGATACGCAGTATTTT	CASSLATSGGTDTQYF